This paragraph covers one T cell receptor (beta chain) sequence. For the second PCR, which ran for 7 to 11 cycles, a sample-barcoded 5' primer and a J-beta primer mix were used. In TCRdb, the 5' RACE reads were re-called with MiXCR into one record per CDR3 protein. The data show 1.5 million to 2 million distinct CDR3 sequences, with approximately 39% seen just once and roughly 24% held by the top ten. Germline loops: CDR1 SGHTA, CDR2 FQGNSA. This CDR3 contains 12 residues. The ends were cut back, 3 bases at V and 5 bases at J, with 5 bases in the middle. These data are taken from a study of blood T cells in healthy people across ages.

Specimen: blood. The chain uses TRBV7-2 and TRBJ1-5; D remains ambiguous. This TCR came from a human donor in good health. The CDR3 region is CASSFNDQPQHF. In DNA form, the CDR3 reads TGTGCCAGCAGCTTCAACGATCAGCCCCAGCATTTT.